This T cell receptor (beta chain) was sequenced for a study of blood T cell repertoires in COVID-19. Study background: T cells, B-cell-depleted T cells, or PBMCs supplied cDNA or gDNA.

The CDR3 has 13 residues. Trimming took off 6 bases at V and 4 bases at J, with 12 bases between the two ends. Looked up from germline, CDR1 is LNHDA and CDR2 is SQIVND (reference sequence). Original data processing: Reference gene primer amplification gave nucleated cell count estimates. Generated by immunoSEQ multiplex PCR, the TCRdb table keeps only in-frame clones and is missing some. V, J and clone size are taken as reported in that table, and D and trimming were inferred from the DNA itself. Altogether just over 50,000 clones are present, about nine tenths being singletons, with the ten largest covering 11% to 15%.

This rearrangement joins TRBV19 to TRBJ1-2; D unresolved. Sequenced input: peripheral blood. This sequence originates from a man aged 65 to 79 with acute or convalescent COVID-19. In DNA, the CDR3 is TGTGCCAGTAGAATGGGCCAGGCCTATGGCTACACCTTC. Translating it yields CASRMGQAYGYTF.